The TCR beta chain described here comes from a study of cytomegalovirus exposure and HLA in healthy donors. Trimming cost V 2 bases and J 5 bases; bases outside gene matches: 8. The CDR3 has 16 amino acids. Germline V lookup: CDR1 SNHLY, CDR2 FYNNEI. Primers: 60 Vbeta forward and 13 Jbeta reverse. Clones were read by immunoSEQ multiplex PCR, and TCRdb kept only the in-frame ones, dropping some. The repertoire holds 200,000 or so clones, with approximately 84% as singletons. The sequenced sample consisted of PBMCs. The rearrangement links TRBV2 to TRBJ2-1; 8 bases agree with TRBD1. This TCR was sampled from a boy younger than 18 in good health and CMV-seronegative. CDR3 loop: CASSESARGLNNEQFF. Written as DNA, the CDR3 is TGTGCCAGCAGTGAAAGTGCCAGGGGGCTCAACAATGAGCAGTTCTTC.